The 21 T cell receptor beta chains reported below all come from one sample, sequenced in a study of blood T cell repertoires in COVID-19. Profiling relied on immunoSEQ multiplex PCR, and the TCRdb table lists in-frame clones only, not all of them. The table lists approximately 300,000 clones, around 90% of them singletons. The specimen sequenced was peripheral blood. The receptors derive from a woman between 40 and 55 years old with COVID-19, enrolled during active disease.

The rearrangement uses TRBV7-9 and TRBJ2-1; TRBD1 aligns across 9 bases. The J segment lost 6 bases and the V segment lost 5 bases, leaving 5 bases of the junction unmatched. The CDR3 is 14 amino acids. Germline V CDR1 and CDR2: SEHNR, FQNEAQ (reference sequence). Here the CDR3 reads CASSHPGQGNEQFF. In nucleotides, the CDR3 is TGTGCCAGCAGCCACCCGGGACAGGGCAATGAGCAGTTCTTC.

This chain joins TRBV6-2 or TRBV6-3 and TRBJ2-1, with 7 bases that match TRBD2. V was pared by 5 bases and J by 6 bases, with 13 bases of the junction left unmatched. Germline V gene sequence: CDR1 MNHEY, CDR2 SVGEGT. The CDR3 totals 16 residues. The CDR3 DNA sequence: TGTGCCAGCAGTGGCGCAGGCGGGAGAATTGGCAATGAGCAGTTCTTC. This translates into CASSGAGGRIGNEQFF.

The V call is TRBV2, the J call TRBJ1-3, with 7 bases aligning to TRBD1. CDR3 length: 16 amino acids. Germline-derived CDR1 and CDR2 are SNHLY and FYNNEI. V lost 2 bases to trimming and J lost 4 bases; unmatched junction nucleotides: 8. The CDR3 is CASSESGGSLGNTIYF. The DNA of the CDR3 is TGTGCCAGCAGTGAATCAGGGGGAAGTTTGGGAAACACCATATATTTT.

The CDR3 region is CASSIRDFTYEQYF. CDR3 bases: TGTGCCAGCAGCATCCGGGACTTTACCTACGAGCAGTACTTC. V usage is TRBV9 and J usage is TRBJ2-7; tentatively, D is TRBD2 (6 bases). CDR1 and CDR2 (germline): SGDLS, YYNGEE. The CDR3 covers 14 residues. V was clipped by 4 bases and J by 2 bases, with 13 bases between them.

The chain employs TRBV9 and TRBJ1-1; maybe TRBD1 (6 bases). Germline V gene sequence: CDR1 SGDLS, CDR2 YYNGEE. V was cut by 5 bases and J by 1 base, with 12 bases left in between. This CDR3 is 14 amino acids long. The CDR3 sequence: CASSGTSRNTEAFF. CDR3 in DNA: TGTGCCAGCAGTGGGACATCCCGGAACACTGAAGCTTTCTTT.

This clone has just one count. J is TRBJ2-5 and V is TRBV11-3, with TRBD1 matching 9 bases. This CDR3 is 14 amino acids long. Trimming cost V 5 bases and J 8 bases; bases outside gene matches: 9. Germline values: CDR1 SGHNT, CDR2 YENEEA. CDR3: CASSPSGTGSTQYF. DNA of the CDR3: TGTGCCAGCAGCCCGTCCGGGACAGGGTCAACCCAGTACTTC.

The chain employs TRBV3-1 (or the pseudogene TRBV3-2) and TRBJ2-5, with D unclear. Trimming removed 3 bases at V and 5 bases at J, with 7 bases between. The CDR3 is made up of 12 amino acids. Germline V gene data show CDR1 as LGHDT and CDR2 as YNNKEL (reference sequence). CDR3 loop: CASSQLGETQYF. CDR3 in DNA: TGTGCCAGCAGCCAGCTAGGCGAGACCCAGTACTTC.

This rearrangement joins TRBV12-2 to TRBJ2-7; the table's TRBD2 call for D was not verified on the DNA. TRBV12-2 constitutes a pseudogene. The CDR3 has 19 amino acids. The CDR3 DNA follows: TGTGCAAGTCGCTCTAGGTCACACTCCCGGCTAGCGGGCCACTACGAGCAGTACTTC. Protein product: CASRSRSHSRLAGHYEQYF.

This chain uses TRBV5-5 with TRBJ1-6, with 7 bases aligning to TRBD1. There are 14 residues in the CDR3. Per germline, CDR1 SGHKS and CDR2 YYEKEE (reference sequence). V shed 4 bases and J 5 bases; nucleotides not matched to a gene: 3. The CDR3 loop reads CASSLTGDNSPLHF. The CDR3 coding sequence is TGTGCCAGCAGCCTTACAGGGGATAATTCACCCCTCCACTTT. The full variable domain, with the rest looked up from reference TRBV5-5 and TRBJ1-6, is DAGVTQSPTHLIKTRGQQVTLRCSPISGHKSVSWYQQVLGQGPQFIFQYYEKEERGRGNFPDRFSARQFPNYSSELNVNALLLGDSALYLCASSLTGDNSPLHFGNGTRLTVT.

The J gene is TRBJ1-5, the V gene TRBV6-6, with D possibly TRBD1 on 5 matching bases. The V gene's germline CDR1 is MNHNY and CDR2 SVGAGI (reference sequence). CDR3 length: 14 residues. V was trimmed by 2 bases and J by 5 bases, leaving 10 bases between them. The CDR3 loop is CASSYQGPDQPQHF. In DNA, the CDR3 is TGTGCCAGCAGTTACCAGGGCCCTGATCAGCCCCAGCATTTT.

This chain links TRBV28 with TRBJ1-2; a weak D match, TRBD1 (5 bases). Trimming cost V 3 bases and J 6 bases, with 11 bases left between them. From germline, CDR1 is MDHEN and CDR2 SYDVKM. This CDR3 spans 13 amino acids. CDR3 residues: CASSLPGLNGYTF. CDR3 DNA sequence: TGTGCCAGCAGTTTGCCAGGGCTGAATGGCTACACCTTC.

V and J are TRBV6-5 and TRBJ1-2; maybe TRBD1 (6 bases). The V gene lost 7 bases and the J gene lost 1 base, with 16 bases spanning the gap. Germline V gene data show CDR1 as MNHEY and CDR2 as SVGAGI. This CDR3 has 15 residues. CDR3 region: CASTNGTYYNYGYTF. The CDR3 nucleotides are TGTGCCAGCACGAACGGGACATATTATAACTATGGCTACACCTTC.

V gene TRBV7-2 combines with J gene TRBJ1-2, with 8 bases identical to TRBD1. Germline CDR1 and CDR2: SGHTA and FQGNSA. With 5 bases clipped from V and 8 bases from J, the junction kept 19 bases outside the gene matches. The CDR3 contains 17 residues. The CDR3 DNA sequence: TGTGCCAGCAGCCCCGCTGGGGACAGGCGAAGGATAGAGGGCTACACCTTC. Translated: CASSPAGDRRRIEGYTF.

The V gene is TRBV12-5, the J gene TRBJ2-3, with D maybe TRBD2 (6 bases). The CDR3 totals 14 residues. V was cut by 6 bases and J by 0 bases, with 10 bases left in between. Germline CDR1 LGHNT, CDR2 FRNRAP. The CDR3 here is CASGGAGSTDTQYF. The DNA of the CDR3 is TGTGCTAGTGGGGGCGCGGGGAGCACAGATACGCAGTATTTT.

V gene TRBV5-6 combines with J gene TRBJ2-5, with D maybe TRBD2 (5 bases). V was cut by 0 bases and J by 1 base, with 16 bases left in between. The CDR3 extends over 17 amino acids. Germline CDR1 SGHDT, CDR2 YYEEEE. CDR3 in amino acids: CASSLGVGVPLQETQYF. The CDR3, as DNA: TGTGCCAGCAGCTTGGGAGTCGGGGTACCCCTCCAAGAGACCCAGTACTTC.

V is TRBV27 and J is TRBJ2-1; 7 bases are shared with TRBD2. The germline gives CDR1 MNHEY, CDR2 SMNVEV (reference sequence). J gave up 5 bases and V 3 bases, and 16 bases lay outside the gene matches. The CDR3 loop spans 18 amino acids. CDR3 in amino acids: CASSFLPPGVAGHNEQFF. DNA of the CDR3: TGTGCCAGCAGTTTCCTTCCACCTGGGGTAGCGGGCCACAATGAGCAGTTCTTC.

The CDR3 nucleotides read TGTGCCAGCAGTAATTCCCTTAGCAATCAGCCCCAGCATTTT. This translates into CASSNSLSNQPQHF. The V and J genes are TRBV2 and TRBJ1-5; D gene unclear. Germline loops: CDR1 SNHLY, CDR2 FYNNEI. The V end was cut by 5 bases, the J end by 0 bases, with 8 bases between. This CDR3 spans 14 amino acids. The full variable domain, in which reference TRBV2 and TRBJ1-5 provide the parts outside the CDR3, is EPEVTQTPSHQVTQMGQEVILRCVPISNHLYFYWYRQILGQKVEFLVSFYNNEISEKSEIFDDQFSVERPDGSNFTLKIRSTKLEDSAMYFCASSNSLSNQPQHFGDGTRLSIL.

The chain uses TRBV7-3 and TRBJ2-3; 8 positions agree with TRBD1. Germline V gene lookup returns CDR1 SGHTA and CDR2 FQGTGA. Germline trimming cut 0 bases from V and 1 base from J; bases unmatched to any gene: 6. This CDR3 contains 17 residues. The CDR3 coding sequence is TGTGCCAGCAGCTTAACTAGACAGGGGACGGGCACAGATACGCAGTATTTT. This encodes CASSLTRQGTGTDTQYF.

This sequence joins TRBV20-1 and TRBJ2-1; 7 bases match TRBD1. Germline-derived CDR1 and CDR2 are DFQATT and SNEGSKA (reference sequence). The CDR3 length is 11 residues. The CDR3 reads CSRGLVNEQFF. The CDR3 bases are TGCAGCAGGGGGTTGGTTAATGAGCAGTTCTTC.

The chain carries TRBV7-2 and TRBJ2-7; TRBD2 agrees at 8 bases. Per the germline V gene, CDR1 is SGHTA and CDR2 is FQGNSA. V shed 5 bases, J shed 4 bases, and the junction held 10 bases outside the gene matches. This CDR3 contains 15 residues. The CDR3 nucleotides are TGTGCCAGCAGCCGGACGGGGGGGCCGGTTTACGAGCAGTACTTC. Amino acids: CASSRTGGPVYEQYF.

As for this clone: This specimen includes other DNA sequences encoding the same CDR3. The chain employs TRBV5-4 and TRBJ2-7, with D perhaps TRBD2 (6 bases). The germline gives CDR1 SGHNT, CDR2 YYREEE (reference sequence). Trimming stripped 3 bases from V and 2 bases from J, with 15 bases between. CDR3 length: 15 amino acids. The CDR3 DNA sequence: TGTGCCAGCAGCTCCGAGACTAGTCGGACCTACGAGCAGTACTTC. Amino acid sequence: CASSSETSRTYEQYF.